These T cell receptor beta chains were read from a single sample in a study of cytomegalovirus exposure and HLA in healthy donors. Measured with immunoSEQ multiplex PCR; TCRdb has only the in-frame clones, and not every one. The profile shows 120,000 or so clones, under 90% of them singletons. The sequenced material came from PBMCs. The receptors here all came from a middle-aged woman in good health and CMV-seropositive. CDR3s include the opening cysteine and the closing phenylalanine or tryptophan. A D gene is named only where the DNA matches it firmly. Rows give clone size only sometimes, using once, few, many, or a class for an expanded clone.

v_call	d_call	j_call	clone_size	cdr3_aa	cdr3_nt
TRBV7-8	TRBD2	TRBJ2-7	-	CASSFFVRSGGSSYEQYF	TGTGCCAGCAGCTTTTTCGTGCGGAGCGGGGGTAGCTCCTACGAGCAGTACTTC
TRBV4-3	-	TRBJ2-7	-	CASSQDMAGAYEQYF	TGCGCCAGCAGCCAAGATATGGCAGGGGCCTACGAGCAGTACTTC
TRBV7-2	TRBD2	TRBJ2-7	once	CASSPSGSSYEQYF	TGTGCCAGCAGCCCAAGCGGGAGCTCCTACGAGCAGTACTTC
TRBV5-1	TRBD1	TRBJ2-7	once	CASSLPIQGTNEQYF	TGCGCCAGCAGCTTGCCCATACAGGGGACCAACGAGCAGTACTTC
TRBV5-1	TRBD2	TRBJ2-7	-	CASSLVVFSGTSGRAFYEQYF	TGCGCCAGCAGCTTGGTCGTGTTTTCCGGGACTAGCGGGAGGGCCTTCTACGAGCAGTACTTC
TRBV6-1	-	TRBJ2-4	once	CASSEGRGSAQKNIQYF	TGTGCCAGCAGTGAAGGGCGGGGTTCCGCCCAGAAAAACATTCAGTACTTC
TRBV4-2	TRBD1	TRBJ2-5	-	CATIIVDRVPQYF	TGTGCCACTATAATAGTGGACAGGGTGCCCCAGTACTTC
TRBV6-5	TRBD1	TRBJ2-2	-	CASTDRGGGELFF	TGTGCCAGCACGGACAGGGGCGGCGGGGAGCTGTTTTTT
TRBV6-5	-	TRBJ2-7	few	CASRYPGSYEQYF	TGTGCCAGCAGGTACCCGGGTAGCTACGAGCAGTACTTC
TRBV7-3	TRBD1	TRBJ2-5	-	CASSDRVGETQYF	TGTGCCAGCAGCGACAGGGTTGGAGAGACCCAGTACTTC
TRBV9	TRBD1	TRBJ1-1	-	CASSIDRGTEAFF	TGTGCCAGCAGCATCGACAGGGGCACTGAAGCTTTCTTT
TRBV28	TRBD1	TRBJ1-5	once	CASSLAQGVGNQPQHF	TGTGCCAGCAGTTTGGCGCAGGGGGTTGGCAATCAGCCCCAGCATTTT
TRBV7-2	-	TRBJ2-6	-	CASSPSRERTGANVLTF	TGTGCCAGCAGCCCCTCGAGGGAACGGACTGGGGCCAACGTCCTGACTTTC
TRBV5-5	TRBD1	TRBJ2-1	-	CASSAGTGDYNEQFF	TGTGCCAGCAGCGCCGGGACAGGGGATTACAATGAGCAGTTCTTC
TRBV5-1	-	TRBJ2-1	-	CASSMKTSSYNEQFF	TGCGCCAGCAGCATGAAGACTAGCTCCTACAATGAGCAGTTCTTC
TRBV19	-	TRBJ1-5	-	CASTSGAGYQPQHF	TGTGCCAGTACCTCAGGGGCGGGTTATCAGCCCCAGCATTTT
TRBV5-1	TRBD2	TRBJ2-1	-	CASSLDGGLADNEQFF	TGCGCCAGCAGCTTGGACGGGGGACTAGCGGACAATGAGCAGTTCTTC
TRBV9	-	TRBJ1-4	-	CASSASGGSNEKLFF	TGTGCCAGCAGCGCCTCGGGAGGTTCTAATGAAAAACTGTTTTTT
TRBV27	TRBD2	TRBJ2-1	-	CASSFPLAGGVDEQFF	TGTGCCAGCAGTTTTCCCCTAGCGGGAGGGGTCGATGAGCAGTTCTTC